The 9 T cell receptor beta chains presented below share a single source sample, sequenced in a study of blood T cell repertoires in COVID-19. Here immunoSEQ multiplex PCR was the method, and the copy in TCRdb shows in-frame clones only, minus some. This sample has nearly 350,000 clones; roughly 90% occur once, and the top ten carry about 7%. The material sequenced was peripheral blood. Receptors originate from a woman in her seventies with COVID-19, enrolled during active disease.

This clone was detected only a few times. The CDR3 protein is CASSFVPGQRFQETQYF. CDR3 nucleotides: TGTGCCAGCAGCTTCGTTCCGGGACAGAGGTTCCAAGAGACCCAGTACTTC. V and J are TRBV5-6 and TRBJ2-5; 7 nucleotides match TRBD1. CDR3 size: 17 residues. Trimming removed 2 bases from V and 1 base from J; junction bases left unmatched: 11. CDR1 is SGHDT and CDR2 is YYEEEE in the germline V gene.

The rearrangement links TRBV5-4 to TRBJ1-3, with D perhaps matching TRBD1 (5 bases). The CDR3 consists of 15 residues. Trimming left V 3 bases short and J 0 bases short, with 10 bases between. The germline V gene has CDR1 SGHNT and CDR2 YYREEE (reference sequence). CDR3 amino acids: CASSSRQNSGNTIYF. In DNA form, the CDR3 reads TGTGCCAGCAGCTCACGACAGAACTCTGGAAACACCATATATTTT.

The rearrangement joins TRBV18 to TRBJ2-3, with D maybe TRBD1 (6 bases). CDR1 and CDR2 (germline): KGHSH, LQKENI. The CDR3 runs 17 residues. V dropped 3 bases and J dropped 0 bases, with 16 bases sitting between them. The CDR3 coding sequence is TGTGCCAGCTCACCCCCGAGGGGGACCCAAAGCACAGATACGCAGTATTTT. This sequence encodes CASSPPRGTQSTDTQYF. The full variable domain, its missing parts supplied by reference TRBV18 and TRBJ2-3, is NAGVMQNPRHLVRRRGQEARLRCSPMKGHSHVYWYRQLPEEGLKFMVYLQKENIIDESGMPKERFSAEFPKEGPSILRIQQVVRGDSAAYFCASSPPRGTQSTDTQYFGPGTRLTVL.

This clone has a single count. The chain employs TRBV6-5 and TRBJ1-6; 8 positions match TRBD1. This CDR3 is 15 amino acids long. Germline CDR1 is MNHEY and CDR2 is SVGAGI. Trimming at V came to 7 bases and at J to 10 bases, leaving 12 bases not matched to a gene. The CDR3: CASTPLQGGGSPLHF. CDR3 DNA sequence: TGTGCCAGCACTCCTTTACAGGGGGGTGGATCACCCCTCCACTTT.

DNA of the CDR3: TGTGCCAGCAGTTCAATAGCGGGGCAGCCCCAGCATTTT. Translating gives CASSSIAGQPQHF. The chain employs TRBV12-3 or TRBV12-4 and TRBJ1-5; D uncertain. V was pared by 4 bases and J by 7 bases, with 11 bases between. The CDR3 spans 13 residues.

This rearrangement joins TRBV27 to TRBJ1-5; TRBD1 might be the D (6 bases). CDR1 and CDR2 from the germline V gene are MNHEY and SMNVEV (reference sequence). V lost 6 bases and J 6 bases, leaving 15 bases between the germline ends. The CDR3 is made up of 14 amino acids. The CDR3 is CASSSRQGTQPQHF. CDR3 nucleotide sequence: TGTGCCAGCAGCTCCCGGCAGGGGACTCAGCCCCAGCATTTT.

This rearrangement joins TRBV28 to TRBJ1-1; D call uncertain. The CDR3 runs to 13 residues. V lost 5 bases to trimming and J lost 1 base, with 8 bases between them. The germline gives CDR1 MDHEN, CDR2 SYDVKM. The CDR3 nucleotides are TGTGCCAGCAGTCCGACACAGAACACTGAAGCTTTCTTT. It translates to CASSPTQNTEAFF.

The gene calls are TRBV5-1 and TRBJ2-7; weak D call: TRBD1 (5 bases). V dropped 0 bases and J dropped 1 base, with 11 bases sitting between them. CDR3 length: 15 amino acids. The germline V gene encodes CDR1 SGHRS and CDR2 YFSETQ. The CDR3 region has the DNA TGCGCCAGCAGCTTGGGCGTGGGGCCGTCCTACGAGCAGTACTTC. Translated: CASSLGVGPSYEQYF.

With respect to this clone: Other DNA sequences of this sample code for an identical CDR3. The genes are TRBV5-1 and TRBJ2-1; 13 nucleotides align to TRBD2. With V trimmed by 0 bases and J by 10 bases, 1 base remained unmatched. The germline gives CDR1 SGHRS, CDR2 YFSETQ. The CDR3 is made up of 14 amino acids. Written as DNA, the CDR3 is TGCGCCAGCAGCTTGGGACTAGCGGGGGGAGAGCAGTTCTTC. This sequence encodes CASSLGLAGGEQFF. The variable domain in full, completed from reference TRBV5-1 and TRBJ2-1, reads KAGVTQTPRYLIKTRGQQVTLSCSPISGHRSVSWYQQTPGQGLQFLFEYFSETQRNKGNFPGRFSGRQFSNSRSEMNVSTLELGDSALYLCASSLGLAGGEQFFGPGTRLTVL.